This passage covers 31 T cell receptor beta chains from one sample sequenced in a study of T cells in women clearing cervical HPV infection. Libraries were prepared by immunoSEQ multiplex PCR; TCRdb keeps only in-frame clonotypes and omits some of them. The sample has tens of thousands of clones; the top ten hold just under 6.5%. The sample was blood buffy coat. These receptors all come from a woman aged 18-70 years with a cervical HPV16 infection that either progressed to CIN3+ or cleared (not recorded which).

As to this clone: The CDR3 is cut off 3 residues early in the read; its end comes from the germline J gene. The V gene is TRBV4-1, the J gene TRBJ2-5, with D possibly TRBD2 on 6 matching bases. The V and J ends lost 1 base and 2 bases respectively, with 8 bases between them. CDR3 length: 14 residues. The germline V gene has CDR1 MGHRA and CDR2 YSYEKL. Incomplete CDR3 DNA: TGCGCCAGCAGCCAAGCGGGGGTGCAAGAGACC. This gives the protein CASSQAGVQET. The full CDR3 protein reads CASSQAGVQETQYF.

The CDR3 here is CASSTDDYGYTF. CDR3 bases read: TGCGCCAGCAGTACAGACGACTATGGC. The chain recombines TRBV5-1 with TRBJ1-2; D uncertain. The read gets to within 3 residues of the CDR3 end, and the germline J gene fills in the rest. Germline-derived CDR1 and CDR2 are SGHRS and YFSETQ. With 5 bases removed from V and 3 bases from J, the gap between germline ends came to 8 bases. CDR3 length equals 12 residues.

With respect to this clone: The DNA ends 3 residues before the CDR3 does, and the rest of the CDR3 is filled in from the germline J gene. The chain joins TRBV18 to TRBJ2-4; 7 bases line up with TRBD1. Germline V CDR1 and CDR2: KGHSH, LQKENI. This CDR3 comprises 15 residues. This CDR3 reads CASSPEMTGKRGQYF. The covered CDR3 bases are TGTGCCAGCTCACCAGAAATGACAGGGAAGAGAGGT.

Of note for this clone: The read terminates 3 residues before the CDR3 end, so the remaining end is supplied by the germline J gene. The chain is built from TRBV7-3 and TRBJ1-1; weak D call: TRBD1 (5 bases). Germline values: CDR1 SGHTA, CDR2 FQGTGA. Trimming took off 5 bases at V and 6 bases at J, with 16 bases between the two ends. This CDR3 contains 14 residues. CDR3 loop: CASSGSGPGAEAFF. The CDR3 bases that were read are TGTGCCAGCAGCGGGTCGGGACCGGGGGCTGAA.

Points on this clone: The CDR3 end lies 3 residues beyond the end of the read and is filled in from the germline J gene. The J gene is TRBJ1-2, the V gene TRBV2, with D unresolved. In germline, CDR1 is SNHLY, CDR2 FYNNEI. Trimming shortened V by 4 bases and J by 2 bases, and 8 bases separated the two germline ends. CDR3 length: 13 residues. CDR3: CASSVGGNYGYTF. The part of the CDR3 DNA that was read is TGTGCCAGCAGTGTGGGCGGGAACTATGGC.

As to this clone: One end of the junction varies from germline; a read error may be responsible. The CDR3 end is not reached by the read, which stops 3 residues before it; the germline J gene fills it in. The same CDR3 can be traced to other DNA sequences in this sample. The rearrangement joins TRBV7-2 to TRBJ1-3; 8 nucleotides match TRBD1. CDR3 length equals 15 residues. Germline CDR1 SGHTA, CDR2 FQGNSA. CDR3 bases read: TGTGCCAGCAGCCCCTACGGACAGGGCAGGGACACT. Encoded protein: CASSPYGQGRDT. The full CDR3 sequence reads CASSPYGQGRDTIYF.

As concerns this clone: The read ends 3 residues before the CDR3 terminus; that terminus is restored from the germline J gene. The J gene is TRBJ1-4, the V gene TRBV30, with D possibly being TRBD1 (6 bases). CDR1 is GTSNPN, CDR2 SVGIG, per germline (reference sequence). V was cut by 7 bases and J by 3 bases, with 12 bases left in between. The CDR3 sequence is 13 residues long. Partial CDR3 DNA: TGTGCCTCGCGAGGGGGGGCTAATGAAAAA. Translating gives CASRGGANEK. The whole CDR3 protein is CASRGGANEKLFF. Variable domain in full (rest from reference TRBV30 and TRBJ1-4): SQTIHQWPATLVQPVGSPLSLECTVEGTSNPNLYWYRQAAGRGLQLLFYSVGIGQISSEVPQNLSASRPQDRQFILSSKKLLLSDSGFYLCASRGGANEKLFFGSGTQLSVL.

CDR3 DNA (partial): TGTGCCAGTGCGGTAGCACAAGATACG. Translation gives CASAVAQDT. The whole CDR3 sequence is CASAVAQDTQYF. The chain combines TRBV7-6 with TRBJ2-3; D remains unclear. The read ends 3 residues before the CDR3 terminus; that terminus is restored from the germline J gene. Trimming removed 9 bases at V and 5 bases at J, with 12 bases between. The CDR3 totals 12 residues. CDR1 SGHVS and CDR2 FNYEAQ come from the germline V gene. Filled out from reference TRBV7-6 and TRBJ2-3, the complete variable domain reads GAGVSQSPRYKVTKRGQDVALRCDPISGHVSLYWYRQALGQGPEFLTYFNYEAQQDKSGLPNDRFSAERPEGSISTLTIQRTEQRDSAMYRCASAVAQDTQYFGPGTRLTVL.

Concerning this clone: The read halts 3 residues ahead of the CDR3 end, with the missing end drawn from the germline J gene. The chain employs TRBV23-1 and TRBJ2-2; 9 bases match TRBD1. TRBV23-1 is classed as an ORF, of uncertain function. CDR3 length: 20 amino acids. J was trimmed by 5 bases and V by 2 bases; bases with no gene match: 18. The covered CDR3 bases are TGCGCCAGCAGTCAACTGATTAATTTTATGGGGACAGGGAGTACCGGGGAG. Translation gives CASSQLINFMGTGSTGE. The entire CDR3 sequence reads CASSQLINFMGTGSTGELFF.

In the case of this clone: The sequence runs out 3 residues before the end of the CDR3; the remainder is reconstructed from the germline J gene. The chain carries TRBV5-1 and TRBJ2-3; weak D call: TRBD2 (6 bases). The CDR3 runs 15 residues. Trimming took 3 bases from V and 1 from J, leaving 12 bases between them. Germline assignment: CDR1 SGHRS and CDR2 YFSETQ. CDR3 bases read: TGCGCCAGCAGCTCGCCCCCGGGGGGCACAGATACG. This encodes CASSSPPGGTDT. The complete CDR3 reads CASSSPPGGTDTQYF.

About this clone: The read terminates 3 residues before the CDR3 end, so the remaining end is supplied by the germline J gene. The chain recombines TRBV13 with TRBJ2-5; D is unresolved. The CDR3 loop spans 11 amino acids. V was shortened by 3 bases and J by 5 bases, with 4 bases between the two germline ends. CDR1 PRHDT and CDR2 FYEKMQ come from the germline V gene (reference sequence). CDR3 amino acids: CASSFYETQYF. Partial CDR3 DNA: TGTGCCAGCAGCTTCTACGAGACC.

On this clone: Read sequence stops 3 residues before the CDR3 end, and the germline J gene provides the missing end. The chain links TRBV4-2 to TRBJ2-3, with D possibly being TRBD2 (5 bases). V was shortened by 3 bases and J by 5 bases, with 9 bases between the two germline ends. Germline V gene data show CDR1 as LGHNA and CDR2 as YNFKEQ. The CDR3 spans 13 residues. The CDR3 loop is CASSHLSGDTQYF. The CDR3 bases that were read are TGTGCCAGCAGCCACCTAAGCGGAGATACG.

About this clone itself: With the read ending 3 residues before the CDR3 end, the germline J gene is used to fill in that end. The gene calls are TRBV5-8 and TRBJ2-2, with a tentative D call TRBD1 (5 bases). The CDR3 is 14 residues long. The V end lost 7 bases, the J end lost 0 bases, and 10 bases lay between the germline ends. CDR1 and CDR2 (germline): SGHTS, YDEGEE. The CDR3 bases that were read are TGTGCCAGCCAAGGGGCTTCGAACACCGGGGAG. Encoded protein: CASQGASNTGE. The entire CDR3 sequence reads CASQGASNTGELFF.

Turning to this clone: Read data end 3 residues before the CDR3 end; the end is taken from the germline J gene. The V call is TRBV20-1, the J call TRBJ2-5; 9 bases agree with TRBD1. The germline V gene encodes CDR1 DFQATT and CDR2 SNEGSKA (reference sequence). This CDR3 is built from 14 residues. The CDR3 is CSARPGQGRETQYF. CDR3 DNA, as far as it was read: TGCAGTGCTAGACCGGGACAGGGAAGAGAAACC.

About this clone itself: With the read ending 3 residues before the CDR3 end, the germline J gene is used to fill in that end. The rearrangement uses TRBV7-3 and TRBJ2-1; D possibly corresponds to TRBD2 (6 bases). Trimming shortened V by 5 bases and J by 8 bases, and 25 bases separated the two germline ends. The CDR3 spans 17 residues. Germline-derived CDR1 and CDR2 are SGHTA and FQGTGA. The part of the CDR3 DNA that was read is TGTGCCAGCAGCGGTCTAAGGGGTTCCTTACCGGGAGATGAG. Its protein product is CASSGLRGSLPGDE. The whole CDR3 sequence is CASSGLRGSLPGDEQFF.

Remarks on this clone: The sequenced fragment ends 3 residues before the CDR3 boundary, so the rest is inferred from the germline J gene. The rearrangement links TRBV19 to TRBJ1-2, with TRBD1 matching over 8 bases. The CDR3 covers 15 residues. Germline CDR1 LNHDA, CDR2 SQIVND (reference sequence). V lost 2 bases and J lost 4; bases outside the gene matches: 6. The CDR3 is CASSIRGTGTYGYTF. The CDR3 bases that were read are TGTGCCAGTAGTATACGGGGGACAGGCACCTATGGC. The full variable domain, rest sourced from reference TRBV19 and TRBJ1-2, is DGGITQSPKYLFRKEGQNVTLSCEQNLNHDAMYWYRQDPGQGLRLIYYSQIVNDFQKGDIAEGYSVSREKKESFPLTVTSAQKNPTAFYLCASSIRGTGTYGYTFGSGTRLTVV.

A remark on this clone: From the germline J gene comes the end of the CDR3, since the read stops 3 residues before it. V and J are TRBV5-1 and TRBJ1-1; D is undetermined. V lost 0 bases and J 3 bases, leaving 6 bases between the germline ends. The CDR3 has 13 amino acids. Germline-derived CDR1 and CDR2 are SGHRS and YFSETQ. The CDR3 region is CASSLVQDTEAFF. The DNA read from the CDR3 is TGCGCCAGCAGCTTGGTGCAGGACACTGAA.

Of note for this clone: The read stops 3 residues short of the end of the CDR3; the missing end is completed from the germline J gene. The rearrangement uses TRBV29-1 and TRBJ2-3; 7 bases map to TRBD1. This CDR3 is 14 amino acids long. The germline V gene has CDR1 SQVTM and CDR2 ANQGSEA. This CDR3 is CSVNYGTEDQPQYF. CDR3 DNA, as far as it was read: TGCAGCGTGAACTATGGGACAGAAGATCAGCCG.

In regard to this clone: The read halts 3 residues ahead of the CDR3 end, with the missing end drawn from the germline J gene. The chain recombines TRBV7-1 with TRBJ2-7; D tentatively reads TRBD1 or TRBD2 (7 bases each). TRBV7-1 is an open reading frame whose function is uncertain. V shed 3 bases and J shed 3 bases, with 33 bases lying between them. The CDR3 length is 21 residues. Partial CDR3 DNA: TGTGCCAGCAGCTCGTTGAGGGACAGCGGGACGAGGTCGACAAAGTTCTACGAG. Translating it yields CASSSLRDSGTRSTKFYE. The full CDR3 is CASSSLRDSGTRSTKFYEQYF.

As regards this clone: The CDR3 end is not reached by the read, which stops 3 residues before it; the germline J gene fills it in. The rearrangement uses TRBV5-1 and TRBJ2-1; D may be TRBD2 (5 bases). Germline V lookup: CDR1 SGHRS, CDR2 YFSETQ. The V gene lost 0 bases and the J gene lost 9 bases, with 16 bases spanning the gap. This CDR3 is built from 15 residues. The CDR3 here is CASSLEGGRVGEQFF. The CDR3 DNA, read in part, is TGCGCCAGCAGCTTGGAGGGCGGGCGGGTAGGTGAG.

With regard to this clone: With the read ending 3 residues before the CDR3 end, the germline J gene is used to fill in that end. The chain carries TRBV5-1 and TRBJ1-2; D ambiguous. V lost 0 bases to trimming and J lost 0 bases, with 9 bases between them. Germline V gene sequence: CDR1 SGHRS, CDR2 YFSETQ. This CDR3 is 15 amino acids long. The DNA read from the CDR3 is TGCGCCAGCAGCTTGGGCGGGTTTCCTAACTATGGC. Encoded protein: CASSLGGFPNYG. Given in full, the CDR3 is CASSLGGFPNYGYTF. The full variable domain, rest sourced from reference TRBV5-1 and TRBJ1-2, is KAGVTQTPRYLIKTRGQQVTLSCSPISGHRSVSWYQQTPGQGLQFLFEYFSETQRNKGNFPGRFSGRQFSNSRSEMNVSTLELGDSALYLCASSLGGFPNYGYTFGSGTRLTVV.

About this clone itself: The read stops 3 residues short of the end of the CDR3; the missing end is completed from the germline J gene. The chain carries TRBV20-1 and TRBJ2-1; 9 nucleotides line up with TRBD2. This CDR3 comprises 16 residues. Per germline, CDR1 DFQATT and CDR2 SNEGSKA (reference sequence). J gave up 4 bases and V 3 bases, and 10 bases lay outside the gene matches. This CDR3 reads CSARTLAGAIYNEQFF. The DNA read from the CDR3 is TGCAGTGCTAGGACCTTAGCGGGAGCTATATACAATGAG.

Of note for this clone: An end of the junction does not agree with germline; a read error may underlie this. The CDR3 goes on 3 residues after the read ends, and that part is filled in from the germline J gene. The J gene is TRBJ1-1, the V gene TRBV10-3; D gene uncertain. The CDR3 is made up of 15 amino acids. The germline CDR1 and CDR2 sequences are ENHRY and SYGVKD. CDR3 DNA, as far as it was read: TGTGCCATCACCACCCTCCCGGGTCTGAAAACTGAA. Translated, it gives CAITTLPGLKTE. The complete CDR3 protein is CAITTLPGLKTEAFF.

As to this clone: The CDR3 is cut off 3 residues early in the read; its end comes from the germline J gene. The chain couples TRBV30 to TRBJ2-7; D remains unclear. V was pared by 1 base and J by 1 base, with 11 bases between. This CDR3 is built from 14 residues. CDR1 and CDR2 (germline): GTSNPN, SVGIG (reference sequence). The part of the CDR3 DNA that was read is TGTGCCTGGAGTGGTCCGCCACAGTCCTACGAG. Its translation is CAWSGPPQSYE. The CDR3 in its entirety is CAWSGPPQSYEQYF.

A note on this clone: The sequence runs out 3 residues before the end of the CDR3; the remainder is reconstructed from the germline J gene. The rearrangement joins TRBV7-2 to TRBJ2-3, with D hard to call. This CDR3 has 12 residues. The ends were cut back, 4 bases at V and 6 bases at J, with 8 bases in the middle. The V gene's germline CDR1 is SGHTA and CDR2 FQGNSA. The covered CDR3 bases are TGTGCCAGCAGCTCCTTCGGGGATACG. It translates to CASSSFGDT. The whole CDR3 reads CASSSFGDTQYF.

Note on this clone: The sequence runs out 3 residues before the end of the CDR3; the remainder is reconstructed from the germline J gene. The chain couples TRBV29-1 to TRBJ2-5, with D possibly matching TRBD1 (5 bases). Germline assignment: CDR1 SQVTM and CDR2 ANQGSEA. V lost 3 bases, J lost 0 bases, and 14 bases lay in between. There are 15 residues in the CDR3. CDR3 region: CSVEWQGLYQETQYF. The CDR3 DNA, read in part, is TGCAGCGTTGAGTGGCAGGGTCTCTACCAAGAGACC.

Concerning this clone: Read sequence stops 3 residues before the CDR3 end, and the germline J gene provides the missing end. The chain recombines TRBV15 with TRBJ2-7, with TRBD1 matching 11 bases. This CDR3 region has 16 residues. V shed 1 base, J shed 3 bases, and the junction held 5 bases outside the gene matches. Germline V gene sequence: CDR1 LNHNV, CDR2 YYDKDF (reference sequence). CDR3 DNA, as far as it was read: TGTGCCACCAGCAGAGGGGGGACAGGGGGGCGCTACGAG. This codes for CATSRGGTGGRYE. The whole CDR3 region reads CATSRGGTGGRYEQYF.

Points on this clone: The CDR3 extends 3 residues past the end of the read, so its final part is completed from the germline J gene. This chain uses TRBV2 with TRBJ2-1; TRBD2 matches at 7 bases. After removal of 3 bases from V and 4 bases from J, the junction contained 6 bases not matched to a gene. The germline CDR1 and CDR2 sequences are SNHLY and FYNNEI. This CDR3 region has 15 residues. The CDR3 DNA, read in part, is TGTGCCAGCAGTGAGGATTCGCGGGGGTACAATGAG. It translates to CASSEDSRGYNE. The CDR3 as a whole reads CASSEDSRGYNEQFF.

Turning to this clone: The sequence runs out 3 residues before the end of the CDR3; the remainder is reconstructed from the germline J gene. V gene TRBV30 combines with J gene TRBJ1-6; possibly TRBD1 for D (6 bases). CDR3 size: 13 residues. Germline CDR1 GTSNPN, CDR2 SVGIG (reference sequence). Trimming took off 0 bases at V and 10 bases at J, with 10 bases between the two ends. CDR3 sequence: CAWSVNRESPLHF. CDR3 DNA, as far as it was read: TGTGCCTGGAGTGTAAACAGGGAATCACCC.

A note on this clone: The read comes to an end 3 residues before the CDR3 does, leaving the germline J gene to fill in the end. The chain combines TRBV20-1 with TRBJ2-5; 8 nucleotides line up with TRBD2. There are 15 residues in the CDR3. With 6 bases clipped from V and 3 bases from J, the junction kept 12 bases outside the gene matches. CDR1 and CDR2 from the germline V gene are DFQATT and SNEGSKA (reference sequence). The sequenced part of the CDR3 DNA is TGCAGTGCCATTGGGACGGCGGGGGGAGAAGAGACC. This codes for CSAIGTAGGEET. The full CDR3 sequence reads CSAIGTAGGEETQYF.

CDR3 protein: CSVEIFGVGGYTF. The CDR3 bases that were read are TGCAGCGTTGAAATTTTCGGGGTCGGTGGC. The chain carries TRBV29-1 and TRBJ1-2, with D unclear. The read terminates 3 residues before the CDR3 end, so the remaining end is supplied by the germline J gene. Germline CDR1 is SQVTM and CDR2 is ANQGSEA. The CDR3 is made up of 13 amino acids. V dropped 2 bases and J dropped 7 bases, with 14 bases sitting between them.